This TCR beta chain was captured by sequencing in a study of beta chain features in type 1 diabetes. This clone was seen only a few times. Every donor had blood drawn once into heparin, around 100 mL on average. What was sequenced were expressed TCRB transcripts, since all of the isolated RNA had been reverse transcribed. Profiled with immunoSEQ multiplex PCR; TCRdb holds only in-frame clones, not every one. The table records 860,000 or so clones, about 17% of them present only once. V lost 0 bases to trimming and J lost 4 bases; unmatched junction nucleotides: 4. The CDR3 length is 16 residues. CDR1 and CDR2 (germline): SEHNR, FQNEAQ (reference sequence).

The source material was naive CD4+ T cells from blood. This chain uses TRBV7-9 with TRBJ1-5, with TRBD1 identical over 9 bases. This TCR derives from a woman aged 18-30 years in good health. The CDR3 here is CASSLAGQGANQPQHF. The CDR3, as DNA: TGTGCCAGCAGCTTAGCGGGACAGGGAGCTAATCAGCCCCAGCATTTT.